The 29 T cell receptor beta chains below all came from one sample that was sequenced in a study of PD-L1 blockade in urothelial cancer. Data came from immunoSEQ multiplex PCR; TCRdb stores just in-frame clones and leaves some out. The sample has 72,000 or so clones; about 88% are singletons. The sample's time point: peripheral blood 6 weeks after treatment start. Here the sequenced sample was PBMCs, taken around atezolizumab (anti-PD-L1) treatment. The receptor source for this set is a man aged 55 to 70 with urothelial cancer.

The chain employs TRBV6-4 and TRBJ1-1, with 9 nucleotides matching TRBD1. The germline gives CDR1 MRHNA, CDR2 SNTAGT. This CDR3 region has 14 residues. The junction had 5 bases not matched to a gene; V was cut back by 6 bases and J by 3 bases. Here the CDR3 DNA reads TGTGCCAGCAGGGGCTGGGACAGGGACACTGAAGCTTTCTTT. Protein: CASRGWDRDTEAFF.

The V gene is TRBV19, the J gene TRBJ1-5; 9 bases map to TRBD1. The CDR3 length is 15 residues. V was pared by 8 bases and J by 6 bases, with 11 bases of the junction left unmatched. The germline gives CDR1 LNHDA, CDR2 SQIVND (reference sequence). CDR3 protein: CASLESTGGIQPQHF. CDR3 nucleotides: TGTGCCAGTCTTGAATCGACAGGGGGGATTCAGCCCCAGCATTTT.

The chain has TRBV29-1 and TRBJ1-1, with no clear D. CDR3 length equals 13 residues. Germline CDR1 reads SQVTM; CDR2 reads ANQGSEA. The ends were cut back, 6 bases at V and 1 base at J, with 12 bases in the middle. The CDR3 nucleotides read TGCAGCGTCCAATCCTCACAGAACACTGAAGCTTTCTTT. Translated, it gives CSVQSSQNTEAFF.

The rearrangement links TRBV5-6 to TRBJ2-5; TRBD1 aligns across 8 bases. With 4 bases clipped from V and 3 bases from J, the junction kept 14 bases outside the gene matches. The germline V gene encodes CDR1 SGHDT and CDR2 YYEEEE. This CDR3 has 17 residues. CDR3 DNA sequence: TGTGCCAGCAGCCTACCAGGGGGCCTACCGATTAAAGAGACCCAGTACTTC. Protein: CASSLPGGLPIKETQYF.

This clone was observed a handful of times. The chain is built from TRBV18 and TRBJ2-7, with 9 bases that match TRBD1. Losses at the gene ends were 3 bases for V and 1 base for J; bases not matched to a gene: 4. In germline, CDR1 is KGHSH, CDR2 LQKENI. The CDR3 loop spans 15 amino acids. The CDR3, as DNA: TGTGCCAGCTCACCGGTGGGACAGGGATCCTACGAGCAGTACTTC. Translation: CASSPVGQGSYEQYF.

V gene TRBV7-9 combines with J gene TRBJ1-2, with 8 bases lining up with TRBD1. V lost 3 bases and J lost 8; bases outside the gene matches: 17. Germline V gene sequence: CDR1 SEHNR, CDR2 FQNEAQ (reference sequence). This CDR3 region has 17 residues. CDR3 nucleotides: TGTGCCAGCAGCTTCCACCAAGGCCAGGGGGCGCGAAAGGGCTACACCTTC. This sequence encodes CASSFHQGQGARKGYTF. Full variable domain (outside the CDR3, taken from reference TRBV7-9 and TRBJ1-2): DTGVSQNPRHKITKRGQNVTFRCDPISEHNRLYWYRQTLGQGPEFLTYFQNEAQLEKSRLLSDRFSAERPKGSFSTLEIQRTEQGDSAMYLCASSFHQGQGARKGYTFGSGTRLTVV.

The V and J genes are TRBV7-6 and TRBJ2-7; D gene uncertain. In germline, CDR1 is SGHVS, CDR2 FNYEAQ. V lost 6 bases, J lost 4 bases, and 16 bases lay in between. CDR3 size: 14 residues. CDR3 DNA: TGTGCCAGCAGTCCACTACCCCAATTTTACGAGCAGTACTTC. Its protein is CASSPLPQFYEQYF.

CDR3 DNA sequence: TGTGCCACCAGCAGAGAGGACAGGGGGCGCCTCGAGCAGTACTTC. Encoded protein: CATSREDRGRLEQYF. The rearrangement uses TRBV15 and TRBJ2-7; TRBD1 aligns across 11 bases. The trim removed 0 bases at V and 6 bases at J, leaving 4 bases unmatched. CDR1 is LNHNV and CDR2 is YYDKDF in the germline V gene (reference sequence). This CDR3 has 15 amino acids.

The V call is TRBV7-2, the J call TRBJ2-3; D possibly corresponds to TRBD2 (5 bases). V was shortened by 6 bases and J by 6 bases, with 7 bases between the two germline ends. Germline CDR1 reads SGHTA; CDR2 reads FQGNSA. CDR3 length equals 11 residues. As DNA, the CDR3 is TGTGCCAGCAGGATAGCGGATACGCAGTATTTT. This encodes CASRIADTQYF.

This chain joins TRBV27 and TRBJ2-5; TRBD1 matches at 8 bases. V trimming: 5 bases; J trimming: 5 bases; junction bases outside the gene matches: 10. Looked up from germline, CDR1 is MNHEY and CDR2 is SMNVEV (reference sequence). The CDR3 runs 15 residues. The chain's CDR3 is CASSRQTGVRETQYF. The CDR3 nucleotides are TGTGCCAGCAGTCGACAGACAGGGGTAAGGGAGACCCAGTACTTC.

The V gene is TRBV5-5, the J gene TRBJ1-3, with D possibly matching TRBD1 (6 bases). CDR1 is SGHKS and CDR2 is YYEKEE in the germline V gene (reference sequence). The ends were cut back, 0 bases at V and 3 bases at J, with 13 bases in the middle. The CDR3 loop spans 16 amino acids. The CDR3 loop is CASSLAGGLIGNTIYF. Written as DNA, the CDR3 is TGTGCCAGCAGCTTGGCGGGGGGCTTAATTGGAAACACCATATATTTT. Together with reference TRBV5-5 and TRBJ1-3, the CDR3 gives the full variable domain: DAGVTQSPTHLIKTRGQQVTLRCSPISGHKSVSWYQQVLGQGPQFIFQYYEKEERGRGNFPDRFSARQFPNYSSELNVNALLLGDSALYLCASSLAGGLIGNTIYFGEGSWLTVV.

V and J are TRBV23-1 and TRBJ2-5; a weak D match, TRBD2 (6 bases). TRBV23-1 is marked as an open reading frame, function uncertain. The germline V and J ends were trimmed by 7 bases and 2 bases, with 26 bases remaining between them. This CDR3 is built from 18 residues. The CDR3 loop is CASKRGGGRQPEQETQYF. CDR3 coding DNA: TGCGCCAGCAAAAGGGGAGGAGGGAGACAGCCCGAGCAAGAGACCCAGTACTTC.

The chain couples TRBV10-3 to TRBJ2-5, with 8 bases matching TRBD1. V trimming: 8 bases; J trimming: 6 bases; junction bases outside the gene matches: 11. This CDR3 has 14 amino acids. Per germline, CDR1 ENHRY and CDR2 SYGVKD. The CDR3 nucleotides are TGTGCCATCGGACGGACAGGGTCGTCGAAGACCCAGTACTTC. Translated, it gives CAIGRTGSSKTQYF.

Here the CDR3 reads CASSLMSGSRYEQYF. For the CDR3, the DNA is TGTGCCAGCAGCTTAATGAGCGGTTCACGCTACGAGCAGTACTTC. The J gene is TRBJ2-7, the V gene TRBV7-2, with D perhaps matching TRBD2 (5 bases). The CDR3 length is 15 residues. The germline V gene encodes CDR1 SGHTA and CDR2 FQGNSA. The V end lost 2 bases, the J end lost 3 bases, and 14 bases lay between the germline ends. Supplemented by reference TRBV7-2 and TRBJ2-7, the full variable domain reads GAGVSQSPSNKVTEKGKDVELRCDPISGHTALYWYRQSLGQGLEFLIYFQGNSAPDKSGLPSDRFSAERTGGSVSTLTIQRTQQEDSAVYLCASSLMSGSRYEQYFGPGTRLTVT.

V and J are TRBV10-3 and TRBJ1-1; D ambiguous. Trimming left V 2 bases short and J 0 bases short, with 13 bases between. The CDR3 totals 16 residues. Germline V CDR1 and CDR2: ENHRY, SYGVKD. CDR3 residues: CAISEGGERMNTEAFF. The CDR3 bases are TGTGCCATCAGTGAGGGAGGAGAAAGGATGAACACTGAAGCTTTCTTT.

This clone has only a few counts. The chain links TRBV7-6 to TRBJ2-1; D is uncertain. V shed 4 bases and J shed 3 bases, with 13 bases lying between them. The CDR3 runs 15 residues. CDR1 and CDR2 from the germline V gene are SGHVS and FNYEAQ. The DNA of the CDR3 is TGTGCCAGCAGCTCCCAGGATAGGAACTACAATGAGCAGTTCTTC. Its protein is CASSSQDRNYNEQFF.

The J gene is TRBJ1-3, the V gene TRBV5-6; the D is unclear. V lost 0 bases and J lost 1, with 5 bases in between. This CDR3 contains 14 residues. Looked up from germline, CDR1 is SGHDT and CDR2 is YYEEEE. The CDR3 region is CASSLAHSGNTIYF. CDR3 DNA sequence: TGTGCCAGCAGCTTGGCACATTCTGGAAACACCATATATTTT.

This chain links TRBV7-2 with TRBJ2-7, with D tentatively TRBD1 (6 bases). The CDR3 extends over 15 amino acids. Trimming left V 1 base short and J 2 bases short, with 12 bases between. Looked up from germline, CDR1 is SGHTA and CDR2 is FQGNSA. The CDR3 coding sequence is TGTGCCAGCAGCTTAGTGGCAGGGGACACCTACGAGCAGTACTTC. It specifies CASSLVAGDTYEQYF.

On this clone: The sample holds other DNA sequences that translate to the same CDR3. J is TRBJ2-5 and V is TRBV29-1; a weak D match, TRBD2 (5 bases). The V gene lost 4 bases and the J gene lost 0 bases, with 6 bases spanning the gap. The CDR3 sequence is 12 residues long. Germline CDR1 SQVTM, CDR2 ANQGSEA. The CDR3 protein is CSVGLNQETQYF. The CDR3 DNA follows: TGCAGCGTTGGACTAAACCAAGAGACCCAGTACTTC.

V is TRBV30 and J is TRBJ2-2; D is possibly TRBD1 (5 bases). In germline, CDR1 is GTSNPN, CDR2 SVGIG (reference sequence). This CDR3 is built from 15 residues. V was cut by 0 bases and J by 4 bases, with 12 bases left in between. CDR3 DNA sequence: TGTGCCTGGAGTGTGACGCAAAGGGGCACCGGGGAGCTGTTTTTT. Protein product: CAWSVTQRGTGELFF.

The chain carries TRBV30 and TRBJ1-1; D is ambiguous. The CDR3 is 12 amino acids. The V gene lost 5 bases and the J gene lost 6 bases, with 13 bases spanning the gap. Looked up from germline, CDR1 is GTSNPN and CDR2 is SVGIG (reference sequence). The CDR3 is CAWAFRRAEAFF. In DNA, the CDR3 is TGTGCCTGGGCGTTCCGGCGGGCTGAAGCTTTCTTT.

The chain has TRBV30 and TRBJ1-4, with 7 positions matching TRBD1. This CDR3 has 16 amino acids. Germline CDR1 GTSNPN, CDR2 SVGIG (reference sequence). V lost 4 bases, J lost 7 bases, and 15 bases stayed unmatched. Here the CDR3 reads CAWTRDRIPISEKLFF. The CDR3 DNA follows: TGTGCCTGGACCCGGGACAGAATACCCATAAGTGAAAAACTGTTTTTT.

V gene TRBV5-5 combines with J gene TRBJ2-3; D is possibly TRBD2 (5 bases). The length of the CDR3 is 15 residues. Looked up from germline, CDR1 is SGHKS and CDR2 is YYEKEE (reference sequence). Trimming left V 1 base short and J 2 bases short, with 11 bases between. The CDR3 region is CASSLIAIHTDTQYF. CDR3 bases: TGTGCCAGCAGCTTGATAGCGATCCACACAGATACGCAGTATTTT.

This clone appeared a single time. The chain recombines TRBV27 with TRBJ2-7; the match to TRBD1 covers 8 bases. The V gene's germline CDR1 is MNHEY and CDR2 SMNVEV (reference sequence). The CDR3 has 14 amino acids. J was trimmed by 6 bases and V by 1 base; bases with no gene match: 5. CDR3 in amino acids: CASSLWTGSGEQYF. CDR3 coding DNA: TGTGCCAGCAGTTTATGGACAGGGTCAGGCGAGCAGTACTTC.

J is TRBJ2-2 and V is TRBV6-5; maybe TRBD2 (6 bases). Germline CDR1 MNHEY, CDR2 SVGAGI. V was cut by 2 bases and J by 7 bases, with 14 bases left in between. The CDR3 runs to 15 residues. The CDR3 bases are TGTGCCAGCAGTTACGGGGGAGGCCGCGGCGGGGAGCTGTTTTTT. This codes for CASSYGGGRGGELFF.

The J gene is TRBJ2-1, the V gene TRBV7-8, with TRBD2 identical over 7 bases. The CDR3 runs 16 residues. Trimming at V came to 1 base and at J to 1 base, leaving 4 bases not matched to a gene. Germline CDR1 SGHVS, CDR2 FQNEAQ. The CDR3 sequence: CASSLVPGGSYNEQFF. DNA for the CDR3: TGTGCCAGCAGCTTAGTTCCGGGGGGTTCCTACAATGAGCAGTTCTTC.

The genes are TRBV19 and TRBJ1-1; no reliable D call. Germline CDR1 is LNHDA and CDR2 is SQIVND (reference sequence). The V end was cut by 7 bases, the J end by 4 bases, with 13 bases between. This CDR3 is 13 amino acids long. The CDR3 bases are TGTGCCAGTACCAACCCAGGCCGCACTGAAGCTTTCTTT. It yields the protein CASTNPGRTEAFF.

This clone was observed a handful of times. Germline and junction disagree at one end, which may indicate a read error. The rearrangement links TRBV7-7 to TRBJ2-1; 8 bases map to TRBD2. The CDR3 loop spans 16 amino acids. Per germline, CDR1 SSHAT and CDR2 FNYEAQ (reference sequence). The chain's CDR3 is CASSFGGATSYNEQFF. CDR3 nucleotides: TGTGCTAGCAGCTTCGGGGGGGCCACATCCTACAATGAGCAGTTCTTC.

This chain joins TRBV30 and TRBJ1-5, with 11 bases that match TRBD1. CDR3 length: 14 residues. Germline trimming cut 3 bases from V and 5 bases from J; bases unmatched to any gene: 3. Germline V gene lookup returns CDR1 GTSNPN and CDR2 SVGIG (reference sequence). The CDR3 DNA follows: TGTGCCTGGAGGGGGACAGGGGGACATCAGCCCCAGCATTTT. It is translated as CAWRGTGGHQPQHF.